One and the same sample provided the 28 T cell receptor beta chains below, sequenced in a study of blood T cells in healthy people across ages. The authors ran a second PCR of roughly 6 to 12 cycles using a sample-barcoded 5' primer and a J-beta primer mix. TCRdb passed the 5' RACE reads through MiXCR, listing each CDR3 protein once. The sample carries a few hundred thousand distinct CDR3 sequences, about 27% recorded once. This same sample was also part of a study on T cells of mothers and their children.

Sequenced sample: blood. Source of these receptors: a boy aged 2-9 years in good health.

This clonotype was picked up a small number of times. This chain connects TRBV11-1 to TRBJ2-1; 10 bases agree with TRBD2. CDR1 and CDR2 (germline): SGHAT, FQDESV (reference sequence). After removal of 8 bases from V and 4 bases from J, the junction contained 2 bases not matched to a gene. This CDR3 contains 13 residues. This chain's CDR3 is CASELAGYNEQFF. In DNA, the CDR3 is TGTGCCAGCGAACTAGCGGGGTACAATGAGCAGTTCTTC.

The sample holds many counts of this clonotype. The chain is built from TRBV6-2 or TRBV6-3 and TRBJ2-5; 8 bases align to TRBD1. The trim removed 7 bases at V and 4 bases at J, leaving 11 bases unmatched. Per germline, CDR1 MNHEY and CDR2 SVGEGT. CDR3 length: 15 residues. The CDR3 DNA reads TGTGCCAGCAAGTTCGGACAGGGCGAAACAGAGACCCAGTACTTC. The encoded protein is CASKFGQGETETQYF.

This clonotype was seen more than once but under ten times. The CDR3 protein is CSARDPTSGSGFTDTQYF. In DNA, the CDR3 is TGCAGTGCTAGAGATCCCACTAGCGGTTCAGGTTTCACAGATACGCAGTATTTT. J is TRBJ2-3 and V is TRBV20-1, with 8 bases identical to TRBD2. The CDR3 length is 18 residues. CDR1 is DFQATT, CDR2 SNEGSKA, per germline (reference sequence). J gave up 2 bases and V 0 bases, and 13 bases lay outside the gene matches.

This clonotype appeared a few times. The rearrangement joins TRBV7-8 to TRBJ2-3, with D possibly TRBD2 on 6 matching bases. Per germline, CDR1 SGHVS and CDR2 FQNEAQ. The CDR3 length is 14 residues. V was clipped by 4 bases and J by 2 bases, with 10 bases between them. CDR3 in amino acids: CASSWSGATDTQYF. The CDR3 region has the DNA TGTGCCAGCAGCTGGTCGGGAGCCACAGATACGCAGTATTTT.

This clonotype turned up a few times. The chain joins TRBV6-5 to TRBJ1-2, with 7 bases fitting TRBD1. J lost 6 bases, V lost 2 bases, and 3 bases had no gene match. The germline V gene has CDR1 MNHEY and CDR2 SVGAGI. This CDR3 is 13 amino acids long. The CDR3 is CASSYDREDGYTF. The CDR3 DNA reads as TGTGCCAGCAGTTACGACAGGGAAGATGGCTACACCTTC.

This clonotype was counted a few times. The rearrangement links TRBV2 to TRBJ2-5; D is ambiguous. This CDR3 has 15 residues. V was cut by 1 base and J by 1 base, with 10 bases left in between. Germline V lookup: CDR1 SNHLY, CDR2 FYNNEI. The CDR3 sequence is CASSEGVGFQETQYF. The CDR3 DNA follows: TGTGCCAGCAGTGAAGGAGTGGGCTTCCAAGAGACCCAGTACTTC.

The chain uses TRBV20-1 and TRBJ2-7; 11 bases agree with TRBD2. CDR3 length equals 15 residues. The V gene end was trimmed by 6 bases and the J gene end by 4 bases; junction bases not matched to a gene: 11. Germline V gives CDR1 DFQATT, CDR2 SNEGSKA (reference sequence). CDR3 coding DNA: TGCAGTGCCCAGGCTAGCGGGGGGTCCAGGTACGAGCAGTACTTC. Translation: CSAQASGGSRYEQYF.

This clonotype was picked up a small number of times. The CDR3 DNA is TGTGCCAGCAGCTTAGCTAGCGGGAGTTCGGAGACCCAGTACTTC. It translates to CASSLASGSSETQYF. The rearrangement joins TRBV7-6 to TRBJ2-5, with TRBD2 matching over 9 bases. Trimming at V came to 0 bases and at J to 5 bases, leaving 4 bases not matched to a gene. The CDR3 consists of 15 residues. Germline values: CDR1 SGHVS, CDR2 FNYEAQ. Full variable domain (rest looked up from reference TRBV7-6 and TRBJ2-5): GAGVSQSPRYKVTKRGQDVALRCDPISGHVSLYWYRQALGQGPEFLTYFNYEAQQDKSGLPNDRFSAERPEGSISTLTIQRTEQRDSAMYRCASSLASGSSETQYFGPGTRLLVL.

This clonotype was seen ten or more times. This chain connects TRBV7-2 to TRBJ2-6; D unresolved. The V end was cut by 1 base, the J end by 4 bases, with 5 bases between. Germline V CDR1 and CDR2: SGHTA, FQGNSA. This CDR3 has 14 amino acids. CDR3: CASSLGPGANVLTF. CDR3 coding DNA: TGTGCCAGCAGCTTAGGCCCGGGGGCCAACGTCCTGACTTTC.

This rearrangement joins TRBV2 to TRBJ2-5, with 12 positions matching TRBD2. The better agreement between TRBJ2-1 and the DNA end casts doubt on the J call. CDR3 length: 15 residues. Germline CDR1 SNHLY, CDR2 FYNNEI. The CDR3 DNA reads TGTGCCAGCAGTGAACAGACTAGCGGGGGAAATGAGCAGTTCTTC. This gives the protein CASSEQTSGGNEQFF.

This clonotype was seen only a few times. The chain is built from TRBV20-1 and TRBJ2-5, with unresolved D. The CDR3 contains 14 residues. V lost 0 bases, J lost 5 bases, and 13 bases lay in between. Germline lookup yields CDR1 DFQATT and CDR2 SNEGSKA (reference sequence). CDR3 sequence (DNA): TGCAGTGCTAGAGATCCCCAGAGGTGGGAGACCCAGTACTTC. Residues: CSARDPQRWETQYF.

In this sample, this clonotype turned up a few times. The chain has TRBV10-3 and TRBJ2-4, with 12 bases fitting TRBD2. CDR3 length: 16 amino acids. The V gene's germline CDR1 is ENHRY and CDR2 SYGVKD. After removal of 4 bases from V and 0 bases from J, the junction contained 1 base not matched to a gene. The CDR3 loop is CAISASGGGAKNIQYF. In DNA, the CDR3 is TGTGCCATCAGTGCTAGCGGGGGGGGAGCCAAAAACATTCAGTACTTC.

This clonotype was seen more than once but under ten times. The rearrangement links TRBV5-1 to TRBJ1-1; D unclear. Germline V gene sequence: CDR1 SGHRS, CDR2 YFSETQ. The CDR3 sequence is 13 residues long. V dropped 4 bases and J dropped 1 base, with 8 bases sitting between them. CDR3 sequence: CASSAAANTEAFF. The CDR3 DNA is TGCGCCAGCAGCGCGGCCGCGAACACTGAAGCTTTCTTT.

In regard to this clonotype: At one of its ends the junction is not consistent with the germline gene, which may arise from a read error. This rearrangement joins TRBV6-5 to TRBJ2-3; D may be TRBD2 (6 bases). This CDR3 comprises 18 residues. Looked up from germline, CDR1 is MNHEY and CDR2 is SVGAGI. This chain's CDR3 is CATSWVFLAKEATDTQYF. The CDR3, as DNA: TGTGCCACCAGTTGGGTGTTTCTAGCGAAGGAGGCTACAGATACGCAGTATTTT.

The V and J genes are TRBV5-1 and TRBJ1-3; D not resolved. Trimming took 4 bases from V and 4 from J, leaving 12 bases between them. The CDR3 runs 14 residues. Looked up from germline, CDR1 is SGHRS and CDR2 is YFSETQ. The CDR3 coding sequence is TGCGCCAGCAGCGTTGGCGGCGGAGGAAACACCATATATTTT. Its translation: CASSVGGGGNTIYF.

The V gene is TRBV28, the J gene TRBJ1-2; the D is unclear. The germline CDR1 and CDR2 sequences are MDHEN and SYDVKM. This CDR3 is built from 15 residues. The ends were cut back, 5 bases at V and 8 bases at J, with 21 bases in the middle. CDR3 sequence (DNA): TGTGCCAGCAGTCCAGAAGGACTAACCGGGCGAGGCTACACCTTC. Protein sequence: CASSPEGLTGRGYTF.

This clonotype was seen at least ten times. V gene TRBV5-8 combines with J gene TRBJ2-4; 11 bases agree with TRBD2. The CDR3 extends over 18 amino acids. V shed 0 bases, J shed 0 bases, and the junction held 5 bases outside the gene matches. In germline, CDR1 is SGHTS, CDR2 YDEGEE. CDR3 protein: CASSLGTSGSLAKNIQYF. In DNA, the CDR3 is TGTGCCAGCAGCTTGGGGACTAGCGGGTCTTTAGCCAAAAACATTCAGTACTTC.

The chain carries TRBV7-9 and TRBJ2-7; unclear D gene. CDR3 length equals 13 residues. V lost 5 bases to trimming and J lost 3 bases, with 11 bases between them. Per the germline V gene, CDR1 is SEHNR and CDR2 is FQNEAQ (reference sequence). The CDR3 DNA sequence: TGTGCCAGCAGCCCAGCCATCCTCTACGAGCAGTACTTC. Amino acids: CASSPAILYEQYF.

The chain is built from TRBV29-1 and TRBJ2-5; perhaps TRBD1 as D (6 bases). From germline, CDR1 is SQVTM and CDR2 ANQGSEA. The V gene lost 7 bases and the J gene lost 4 bases, with 28 bases spanning the gap. This CDR3 is 17 amino acids long. DNA for the CDR3: TGCAGCGGGATTGGACAGCACCGGGACCAGGTCAGAGAGACCCAGTACTTC. Translated, it gives CSGIGQHRDQVRETQYF.

As to this clonotype: One end of the junction varies from germline; a read error may be responsible. The rearrangement joins TRBV20-1 to TRBJ2-5, with D perhaps TRBD2 (6 bases). Germline lookup yields CDR1 DFQATT and CDR2 SNEGSKA (reference sequence). There are 13 residues in the CDR3. The chain's CDR3 is CSASVAEGREQCF. Written as DNA, the CDR3 is TGCAGTGCTAGTGTTGCGGAGGGACGCGAGCAGTGCTTC.

This clonotype occurred a few times. The chain uses TRBV12-3 or TRBV12-4 and TRBJ1-6; D may be TRBD1 (6 bases). The CDR3 sequence is 15 residues long. Trimming took off 2 bases at V and 10 bases at J, with 15 bases between the two ends. CDR3 nucleotide sequence: TGTGCCAGCAGTTTACAGGGGATCGGCAAATCACCCCTCCACTTT. Residues: CASSLQGIGKSPLHF.

This clonotype was recorded a few times. The chain joins TRBV20-1 to TRBJ1-4; D may be TRBD1 (5 bases). Germline V gene lookup returns CDR1 DFQATT and CDR2 SNEGSKA (reference sequence). V shed 0 bases and J shed 10 bases, with 18 bases lying between them. The CDR3 is 15 amino acids. The CDR3 is CSARDKEGSGGKLFF. CDR3 coding DNA: TGCAGTGCTAGAGATAAAGAGGGGTCCGGAGGAAAACTGTTTTTT.

This chain links TRBV29-1 with TRBJ2-1; TRBD1 aligns across 7 bases. Trimming at V came to 7 bases and at J to 13 bases, leaving 10 bases not matched to a gene. This CDR3 region has 11 residues. Germline values: CDR1 SQVTM, CDR2 ANQGSEA. The CDR3 DNA follows: TGCAGCGCCCCGGGACAGTCCGATCAGTTCTTC. It translates to CSAPGQSDQFF.

The chain links TRBV6-5 to TRBJ2-1; D gene ambiguous. The CDR3 spans 11 residues. Trimming cost V 7 bases and J 9 bases, with 10 bases left between them. Germline V CDR1 and CDR2: MNHEY, SVGAGI. The CDR3 spells CASTRFGEQFF. For the CDR3, the DNA is TGTGCCAGCACCAGATTCGGTGAGCAGTTCTTC.

The chain combines TRBV20-1 with TRBJ1-3; a possible D gene is TRBD1 (5 bases). This CDR3 region has 15 residues. V was trimmed by 0 bases and J by 3 bases, leaving 12 bases between them. Germline CDR1 reads DFQATT; CDR2 reads SNEGSKA (reference sequence). The DNA of the CDR3 is TGCAGTGCTAGAGATCTGAAGGGGTTTGGAAACACCATATATTTT. This sequence encodes CSARDLKGFGNTIYF.

This clonotype was counted a few times. The rearrangement links TRBV4-2 to TRBJ2-1; D is possibly TRBD2 (5 bases). Germline V lookup: CDR1 LGHNA, CDR2 YNFKEQ. V lost 0 bases and J lost 2, with 8 bases in between. The CDR3 totals 15 residues. This CDR3 is CASSQERETYNEQFF. CDR3 nucleotides: TGTGCCAGCAGCCAAGAAAGGGAGACCTACAATGAGCAGTTCTTC.

V and J are TRBV19 and TRBJ2-5; D possibly corresponds to TRBD1 (6 bases). The CDR3 has 15 residues. Germline values: CDR1 LNHDA, CDR2 SQIVND (reference sequence). The ends were cut back, 6 bases at V and 4 bases at J, with 18 bases in the middle. CDR3 in amino acids: CASSGDTLLGETQYF. CDR3 in DNA: TGTGCCAGTAGCGGGGACACCCTGCTAGGAGAGACCCAGTACTTC. The whole variable domain, filled in from reference TRBV19 and TRBJ2-5, reads DGGITQSPKYLFRKEGQNVTLSCEQNLNHDAMYWYRQDPGQGLRLIYYSQIVNDFQKGDIAEGYSVSREKKESFPLTVTSAQKNPTAFYLCASSGDTLLGETQYFGPGTRLLVL.

The CDR3 spells CASSPRAENEQFF. In DNA form, the CDR3 reads TGTGCCAGCTCACCAAGGGCGGAAAATGAGCAGTTCTTC. The chain recombines TRBV18 with TRBJ2-5; D gene ambiguous. The J call is doubtful: the DNA matches TRBJ2-1 better. The CDR3 loop spans 13 amino acids. Germline lookup yields CDR1 KGHSH and CDR2 LQKENI.